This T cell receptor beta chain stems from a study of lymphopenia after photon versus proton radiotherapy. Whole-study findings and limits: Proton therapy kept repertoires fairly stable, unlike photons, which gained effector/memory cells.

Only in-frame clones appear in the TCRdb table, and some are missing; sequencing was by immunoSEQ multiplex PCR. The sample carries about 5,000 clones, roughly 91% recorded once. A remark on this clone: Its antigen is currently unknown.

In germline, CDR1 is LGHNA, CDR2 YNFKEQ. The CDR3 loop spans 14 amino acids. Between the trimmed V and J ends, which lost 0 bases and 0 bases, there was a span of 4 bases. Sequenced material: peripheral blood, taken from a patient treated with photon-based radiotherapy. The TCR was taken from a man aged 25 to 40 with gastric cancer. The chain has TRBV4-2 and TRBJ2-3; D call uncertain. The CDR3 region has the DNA TGTGCCAGCAGCCAAGATCTTAGCACAGATACGCAGTATTTT. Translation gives CASSQDLSTDTQYF.